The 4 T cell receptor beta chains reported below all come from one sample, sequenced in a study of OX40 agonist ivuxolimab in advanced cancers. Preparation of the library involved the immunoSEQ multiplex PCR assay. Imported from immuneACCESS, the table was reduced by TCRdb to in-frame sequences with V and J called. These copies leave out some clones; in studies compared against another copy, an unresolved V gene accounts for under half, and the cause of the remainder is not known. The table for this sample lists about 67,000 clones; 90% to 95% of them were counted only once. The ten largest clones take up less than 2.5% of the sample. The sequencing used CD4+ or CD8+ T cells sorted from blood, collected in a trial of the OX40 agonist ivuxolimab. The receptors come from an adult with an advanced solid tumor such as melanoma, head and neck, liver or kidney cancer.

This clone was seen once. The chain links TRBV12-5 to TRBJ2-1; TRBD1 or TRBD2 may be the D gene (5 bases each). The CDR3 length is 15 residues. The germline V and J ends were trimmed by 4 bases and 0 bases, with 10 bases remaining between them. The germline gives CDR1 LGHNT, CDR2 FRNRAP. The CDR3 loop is CASGWDGLSYNEQFF. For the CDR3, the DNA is TGTGCTAGTGGTTGGGACGGGCTCTCCTACAATGAGCAGTTCTTC. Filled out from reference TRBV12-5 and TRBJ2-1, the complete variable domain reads DARVTQTPRHKVTEMGQEVTMRCQPILGHNTVFWYRQTMMQGLELLAYFRNRAPLDDSGMPKDRFSAEMPDATLATLKIQPSEPRDSAVYFCASGWDGLSYNEQFFGPGTRLTVL.

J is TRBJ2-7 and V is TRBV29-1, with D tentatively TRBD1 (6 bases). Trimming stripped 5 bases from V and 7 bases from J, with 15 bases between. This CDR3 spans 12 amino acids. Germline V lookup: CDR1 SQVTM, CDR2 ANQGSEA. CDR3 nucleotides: TGCAGCGTTAGGGCAGGGGCGAGGGAGCAGTACTTC. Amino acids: CSVRAGAREQYF.

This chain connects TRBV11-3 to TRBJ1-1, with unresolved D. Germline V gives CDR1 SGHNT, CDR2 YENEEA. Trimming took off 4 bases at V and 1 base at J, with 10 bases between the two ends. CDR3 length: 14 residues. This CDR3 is CASSSTAGNTEAFF. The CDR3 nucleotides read TGTGCCAGCAGCTCAACCGCGGGGAACACTGAAGCTTTCTTT. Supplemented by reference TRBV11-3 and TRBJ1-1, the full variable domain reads EAGVVQSPRYKIIEKKQPVAFWCNPISGHNTLYWYLQNLGQGPELLIRYENEEAVDDSQLPKDRFSAERLKGVDSTLKIQPAELGDSAVYLCASSSTAGNTEAFFGQGTRLTVV.

Here the CDR3 DNA reads TGTGCCAGCAGCTTAGGTCCGTTTCGCAGCTCCTACGAGCAGTACTTC. It translates to CASSLGPFRSSYEQYF. The chain uses TRBV7-2 and TRBJ2-7; the D is unclear. Trimming cost V 1 base and J 0 bases, with 13 bases left between them. Germline loops: CDR1 SGHTA, CDR2 FQGNSA. This CDR3 has 16 residues. Full variable domain (remainder filled in from reference TRBV7-2 and TRBJ2-7): GAGVSQSPSNKVTEKGKDVELRCDPISGHTALYWYRQSLGQGLEFLIYFQGNSAPDKSGLPSDRFSAERTGGSVSTLTIQRTQQEDSAVYLCASSLGPFRSSYEQYFGPGTRLTVT.